These 30 T cell receptor beta chains were sequenced from one sample in a study of cytomegalovirus exposure and HLA in healthy donors (dated by TCRdb to the late 2010s). Library creation used the immunoSEQ multiplex PCR assay. A mixture of 60 forward primers for TCR Vbeta segments and 13 reverse primers for TCR Jbeta segments was used in the multiplex PCR. In its TCRdb copy, this immuneACCESS table keeps in-frame sequences only and misses some clones. Where compared with another copy, unresolved V genes explain less than half of these, and the others have no known cause. The sample table records 100,000 or so clones; around 74% of these occur just once. Together, the top ten hold 1.5% to 2% of the sample. Sequenced: PBMCs. The receptors were sampled from a woman between 40 and 50 years old in good health and CMV-seronegative.

This clone was picked up a small number of times. The rearrangement links TRBV19 to TRBJ1-6, with D unclear. The CDR3 covers 14 residues. Trimming left V 2 bases short and J 6 bases short, with 8 bases between. Germline loops: CDR1 LNHDA, CDR2 SQIVND (reference sequence). In DNA form, the CDR3 reads TGTGCCAGTAGTATACGGGGTACTAATTCACCCCTCCACTTT. Translation gives CASSIRGTNSPLHF.

The rearrangement uses TRBV4-1 and TRBJ1-2; D not certain. Per the germline V gene, CDR1 is MGHRA and CDR2 is YSYEKL. The CDR3 loop spans 17 amino acids. V shed 4 bases and J shed 2 bases, with 20 bases lying between them. The CDR3 DNA reads TGCGCCAGCAGCCTTATGTTTGGGCGCCGCGAGAACTATGGCTACACCTTC. This sequence encodes CASSLMFGRRENYGYTF.

The chain carries TRBV10-3 and TRBJ2-7, with TRBD1 matching 8 bases. Unmatched junction bases numbered 4, after V lost 3 bases and J lost 0 bases. The CDR3 runs to 15 residues. Germline V gives CDR1 ENHRY, CDR2 SYGVKD. The CDR3: CAISDPTGGSYEQYF. CDR3 in DNA: TGTGCCATCAGTGACCCCACAGGGGGCTCCTACGAGCAGTACTTC.

This chain joins TRBV30 and TRBJ1-1; TRBD1 agrees at 9 bases. V lost 2 bases, J lost 7 bases, and 5 bases stayed unmatched. Per germline, CDR1 GTSNPN and CDR2 SVGIG (reference sequence). The length of the CDR3 is 13 residues. The CDR3: CAWSPGTGIEAFF. The CDR3 DNA reads as TGTGCCTGGAGTCCCGGGACAGGGATTGAAGCTTTCTTT. Variable domain in full (rest from reference TRBV30 and TRBJ1-1): SQTIHQWPATLVQPVGSPLSLECTVEGTSNPNLYWYRQAAGRGLQLLFYSVGIGQISSEVPQNLSASRPQDRQFILSSKKLLLSDSGFYLCAWSPGTGIEAFFGQGTRLTVV.

This chain links TRBV6-6 with TRBJ1-1, with 8 bases aligning to TRBD1. The CDR3 extends over 11 amino acids. Germline assignment: CDR1 MNHNY and CDR2 SVGAGI (reference sequence). The V segment lost 5 bases and the J segment 12 bases; nucleotides outside the gene matches: 5. This CDR3 reads CASSLDRGSFF. The CDR3, as DNA: TGTGCCAGCAGTCTTGACAGGGGATCTTTCTTT.

The chain has TRBV7-9 and TRBJ2-2; the D gene is possibly TRBD2 (7 bases). This CDR3 has 17 residues. Deletions cut 4 bases from V and 0 bases from J, with 15 bases between. From germline, CDR1 is SEHNR and CDR2 FQNEAQ (reference sequence). The CDR3 sequence is CASSSASGGSNTGELFF. In DNA, the CDR3 is TGTGCCAGCAGCTCCGCCTCGGGGGGCTCGAACACCGGGGAGCTGTTTTTT.

The chain employs TRBV6-5 and TRBJ1-3; perhaps TRBD1 as D (6 bases). With 6 bases removed from V and 4 bases from J, the gap between germline ends came to 13 bases. The germline V gene has CDR1 MNHEY and CDR2 SVGAGI. This CDR3 has 14 amino acids. In DNA form, the CDR3 reads TGTGCCAGCAGGGAGGCAGGGGACGGAAACACCATATATTTT. It is translated as CASREAGDGNTIYF.

The J gene is TRBJ2-3, the V gene TRBV7-8; a weak D match, TRBD2 (7 bases). The CDR3 runs 18 residues. Germline CDR1 SGHVS, CDR2 FQNEAQ. Deletions cut 5 bases from V and 6 bases from J, with 27 bases between. The CDR3, as DNA: TGTGCCAGCAGCGCAGGCGTGCAGGGAGGGGGTGGTTTGGATACGCAGTATTTT. It specifies CASSAGVQGGGGLDTQYF.

The chain employs TRBV4-2 and TRBJ2-7; D is unclear. Germline CDR1 reads LGHNA; CDR2 reads YNFKEQ. V was trimmed by 0 bases and J by 5 bases, leaving 11 bases between them. CDR3 length equals 14 residues. This CDR3 is CASSQDLPRDEQYF. CDR3 DNA: TGTGCCAGCAGCCAAGATTTACCTCGGGACGAGCAGTACTTC.

The chain recombines TRBV4-1 with TRBJ2-1; unclear D gene. Trimming took off 0 bases at V and 14 bases at J, with 20 bases between the two ends. The length of the CDR3 is 15 residues. The germline CDR1 and CDR2 sequences are MGHRA and YSYEKL. CDR3 residues: CASSQEPGQQQLEFF. CDR3 coding DNA: TGCGCCAGCAGCCAAGAGCCGGGTCAGCAGCAATTGGAGTTCTTC.

V usage is TRBV15 and J usage is TRBJ2-5, with D possibly matching TRBD2 (6 bases). Between the trimmed V and J ends, which lost 0 bases and 5 bases, there was a span of 13 bases. The CDR3 extends over 15 amino acids. CDR1 is LNHNV, CDR2 YYDKDF, per germline (reference sequence). DNA of the CDR3: TGTGCCACCAGCAGAGATTGGGCAGGAGGGGAGACCCAGTACTTC. It translates to CATSRDWAGGETQYF.

This chain links TRBV5-6 with TRBJ1-2; 7 bases align to TRBD1. This CDR3 comprises 15 residues. The V segment lost 4 bases and the J segment 5 bases; nucleotides outside the gene matches: 11. Germline CDR1 SGHDT, CDR2 YYEEEE. The CDR3 nucleotides are TGTGCCAGCAGCGCAAAACAGGGGATTTGGTATGGCTACACCTTC. Translated, it gives CASSAKQGIWYGYTF.

As regards this clone: Other DNA sequences in the same sample also yield this CDR3. The chain employs TRBV7-6 and TRBJ2-1, with 8 bases matching TRBD2. The CDR3 has 15 residues. J gave up 3 bases and V 5 bases, and 6 bases lay outside the gene matches. Germline V gene data show CDR1 as SGHVS and CDR2 as FNYEAQ. CDR3 residues: CASSRTSGDYNEQFF. DNA of the CDR3: TGTGCCAGCAGCCGAACTAGCGGAGACTACAATGAGCAGTTCTTC.

This chain joins TRBV6-1 and TRBJ2-1; D unresolved. CDR3 size: 16 residues. V gave up 0 bases and J gave up 7 bases, with 16 bases separating them. The germline V gene has CDR1 MNHNS and CDR2 SASEGT. CDR3 sequence reads: CASSEAPGTIKNEQFF. The CDR3 bases are TGTGCCAGCAGTGAAGCGCCAGGAACAATTAAGAATGAGCAGTTCTTC.

The chain carries TRBV6-6 and TRBJ1-5, with 8 bases matching TRBD1. There are 14 residues in the CDR3. V lost 9 bases to trimming and J lost 4 bases; unmatched junction nucleotides: 8. Germline loops: CDR1 MNHNY, CDR2 SVGAGI (reference sequence). CDR3 sequence (DNA): TGTGCCAGTCTACCGGGACAGGTTAATCAGCCCCAGCATTTT. Translated: CASLPGQVNQPQHF.

The chain joins TRBV6-1 to TRBJ2-7; perhaps TRBD1 as D (6 bases). Germline V gene lookup returns CDR1 MNHNS and CDR2 SASEGT. V was trimmed by 1 base and J by 2 bases, leaving 9 bases between them. This CDR3 is 14 amino acids long. The CDR3 loop reads CASSEDREPYEQYF. Written as DNA, the CDR3 is TGTGCCAGCAGTGAAGACAGGGAACCCTACGAGCAGTACTTC.

The chain is built from TRBV28 and TRBJ2-5; 8 bases align to TRBD2. The V gene's germline CDR1 is MDHEN and CDR2 SYDVKM. J lost 2 bases, V lost 3 bases, and 5 bases had no gene match. The CDR3 extends over 15 amino acids. CDR3 sequence (DNA): TGTGCCAGCAGTTTCCTTACTAGCGGTCAAGAGACCCAGTACTTC. Its translation: CASSFLTSGQETQYF.

The rearrangement links TRBV11-3 to TRBJ1-1; D unclear. Trimming shortened V by 0 bases and J by 6 bases, and 8 bases separated the two germline ends. Germline V gene lookup returns CDR1 SGHNT and CDR2 YENEEA. This CDR3 region has 13 residues. The CDR3 sequence: CASSLEDGAEAFF. CDR3 in DNA: TGTGCCAGCAGCTTAGAGGACGGGGCTGAAGCTTTCTTT.

Of note for this clone: The junction departs from germline at one end; a sequencing error may be responsible. The genes are TRBV7-9 and TRBJ2-1; 9 bases fit TRBD2. The CDR3 loop spans 16 amino acids. CDR1 is SEHNR and CDR2 is FQNEAQ in the germline V gene (reference sequence). Here the CDR3 DNA reads TGTTCCAGCAGCTTAGTTCTAGCGGGGAGCTACAATGAGCAGTTCTTC. This sequence encodes CSSSLVLAGSYNEQFF.

The chain employs TRBV19 and TRBJ2-3; D perhaps matches TRBD2 (6 bases). This CDR3 spans 15 amino acids. CDR1 is LNHDA, CDR2 SQIVND, per germline (reference sequence). Trimming took 7 bases from V and 2 from J, leaving 16 bases between them. The CDR3 sequence is CASTPGLSTTDTQYF. The CDR3 coding sequence is TGTGCCAGTACCCCGGGACTTAGCACCACAGATACGCAGTATTTT. The variable domain in full, with the rest retrieved from reference TRBV19 and TRBJ2-3, is DGGITQSPKYLFRKEGQNVTLSCEQNLNHDAMYWYRQDPGQGLRLIYYSQIVNDFQKGDIAEGYSVSREKKESFPLTVTSAQKNPTAFYLCASTPGLSTTDTQYFGPGTRLTVL.

On this clone: Other nucleotide sequences in the sample specify the same CDR3. The chain couples TRBV7-6 to TRBJ1-6; 7 bases are a match to TRBD1. The trim removed 5 bases at V and 5 bases at J, leaving 6 bases unmatched. The CDR3 spans 15 residues. The germline V gene has CDR1 SGHVS and CDR2 FNYEAQ. CDR3 nucleotide sequence: TGTGCCAGCAGCCCGAGGACAGGAGATAATTCACCCCTCCACTTT. This encodes CASSPRTGDNSPLHF. The full variable domain, its missing parts supplied by reference TRBV7-6 and TRBJ1-6, is GAGVSQSPRYKVTKRGQDVALRCDPISGHVSLYWYRQALGQGPEFLTYFNYEAQQDKSGLPNDRFSAERPEGSISTLTIQRTEQRDSAMYRCASSPRTGDNSPLHFGNGTRLTVT.

This rearrangement joins TRBV19 to TRBJ2-1, with 11 bases that match TRBD2. V shed 9 bases, J shed 8 bases, and the junction held 12 bases outside the gene matches. Germline V lookup: CDR1 LNHDA, CDR2 SQIVND (reference sequence). The CDR3 spans 15 residues. CDR3 DNA sequence: TGTGCCAGCAGTGGTGTAGCGGGGGGGTCCGATGAGCAGTTCTTC. Its protein is CASSGVAGGSDEQFF.

The chain has TRBV7-9 and TRBJ2-2; D is perhaps TRBD1 (6 bases). Trimming took off 5 bases at V and 5 bases at J, with 15 bases between the two ends. The CDR3 is 15 residues long. Germline V gene sequence: CDR1 SEHNR, CDR2 FQNEAQ (reference sequence). The CDR3 region has the DNA TGTGCCAGCAGCGTAGAGTACAGGGCGACCGGGGAGCTGTTTTTT. This sequence encodes CASSVEYRATGELFF.

Comment on this clone: The same CDR3 is also encoded by other DNA sequences in this sample. The chain employs TRBV5-4 and TRBJ2-1, with 11 bases identical to TRBD1. The V gene's germline CDR1 is SGHNT and CDR2 YYREEE (reference sequence). The junction had 5 bases not matched to a gene; V was cut back by 5 bases and J by 4 bases. The length of the CDR3 is 15 residues. The CDR3 region is CASSSGTGGYNEQFF. The CDR3 DNA is TGTGCCAGCAGTTCCGGGACAGGGGGTTACAATGAGCAGTTCTTC.

V and J are TRBV6-9 and TRBJ1-2; 7 nucleotides agree with TRBD1. The CDR3 covers 14 residues. Trimming took 6 bases from V and 4 from J; bases not matched to a gene: 8. The germline gives CDR1 MNHGY, CDR2 SVAAGI. CDR3 protein: CASREDRTPYGYTF. CDR3 bases: TGTGCCAGCAGGGAGGACAGGACGCCCTATGGCTACACCTTC.

The chain carries TRBV4-1 and TRBJ2-7, with D possibly being TRBD1 (6 bases). The CDR3 loop spans 16 amino acids. V lost 0 bases and J lost 2, with 14 bases in between. In germline, CDR1 is MGHRA, CDR2 YSYEKL. CDR3 amino acids: CASSQEDLQGTYEQYF. The CDR3 DNA sequence: TGCGCCAGCAGCCAAGAGGATCTACAGGGCACCTACGAGCAGTACTTC.

The chain couples TRBV14 to TRBJ2-7, with no clear D. V lost 1 base, J lost 4 bases, and 5 bases lay in between. CDR1 is SGHDN, CDR2 FVKESK, per germline. This CDR3 comprises 12 residues. CDR3 amino acids: CASSQVRYEQYF. For the CDR3, the DNA is TGTGCCAGCAGCCAAGTTCGGTACGAGCAGTACTTC.

The chain uses TRBV7-2 and TRBJ2-2; possibly TRBD2 for D (6 bases). This CDR3 region has 12 residues. The ends were cut back, 9 bases at V and 3 bases at J, with 8 bases in the middle. Germline values: CDR1 SGHTA, CDR2 FQGNSA. For the CDR3, the DNA is TGTGCCAGGCGGGACTACACCGGGGAGCTGTTTTTT. As protein: CARRDYTGELFF.

The gene calls are TRBV9 and TRBJ2-1; 7 nucleotides line up with TRBD2. Germline V lookup: CDR1 SGDLS, CDR2 YYNGEE. This CDR3 contains 17 residues. The junction had 14 bases not matched to a gene; V was cut back by 0 bases and J by 8 bases. CDR3: CASSVGRSSGGYDEQFF. The CDR3, as DNA: TGTGCCAGCAGCGTAGGAAGATCTAGCGGAGGTTACGATGAGCAGTTCTTC.

Note on this clone: The limits of the CDR3 on the DNA are not certain, so only TCRdb's listed CDR3 is given. The rearrangement uses TRBV10-2 and TRBJ2-1; TRBD2, the D gene given by the table, was not confirmed from the DNA. The CDR3 has 12 residues if both end residues are counted. Germline values: CDR1 WSHSY, CDR2 SAAADI. CDR3 residues: CASSESTLWQFF.